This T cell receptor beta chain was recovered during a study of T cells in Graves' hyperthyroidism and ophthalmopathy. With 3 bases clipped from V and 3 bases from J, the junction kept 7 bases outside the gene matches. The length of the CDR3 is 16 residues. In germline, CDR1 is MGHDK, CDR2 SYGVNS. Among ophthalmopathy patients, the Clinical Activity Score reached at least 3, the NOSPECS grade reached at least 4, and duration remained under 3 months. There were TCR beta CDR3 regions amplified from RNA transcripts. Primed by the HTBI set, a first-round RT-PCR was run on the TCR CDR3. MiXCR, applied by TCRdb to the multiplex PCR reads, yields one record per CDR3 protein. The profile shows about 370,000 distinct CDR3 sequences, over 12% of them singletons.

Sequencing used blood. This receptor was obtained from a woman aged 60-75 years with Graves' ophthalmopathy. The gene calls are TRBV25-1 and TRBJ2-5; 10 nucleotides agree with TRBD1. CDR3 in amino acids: CASSEFVGTGEETQYF. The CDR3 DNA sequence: TGTGCCAGCAGTGAGTTTGTAGGGACAGGGGAAGAGACCCAGTACTTC.